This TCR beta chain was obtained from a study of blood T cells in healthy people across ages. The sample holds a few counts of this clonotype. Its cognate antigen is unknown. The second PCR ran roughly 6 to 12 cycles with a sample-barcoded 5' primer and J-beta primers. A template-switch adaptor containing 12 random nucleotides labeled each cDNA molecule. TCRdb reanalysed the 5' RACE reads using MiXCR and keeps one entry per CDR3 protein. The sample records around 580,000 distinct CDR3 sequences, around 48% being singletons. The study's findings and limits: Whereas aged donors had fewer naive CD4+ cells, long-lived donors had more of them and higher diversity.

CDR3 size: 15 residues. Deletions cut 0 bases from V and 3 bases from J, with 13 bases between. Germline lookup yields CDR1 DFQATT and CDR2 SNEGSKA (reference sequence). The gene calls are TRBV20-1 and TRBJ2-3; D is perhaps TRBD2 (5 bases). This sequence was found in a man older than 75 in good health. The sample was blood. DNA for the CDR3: TGCAGTGCTAGAGATTACGGGGAGTGGACAGATACGCAGTATTTT. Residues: CSARDYGEWTDTQYF.